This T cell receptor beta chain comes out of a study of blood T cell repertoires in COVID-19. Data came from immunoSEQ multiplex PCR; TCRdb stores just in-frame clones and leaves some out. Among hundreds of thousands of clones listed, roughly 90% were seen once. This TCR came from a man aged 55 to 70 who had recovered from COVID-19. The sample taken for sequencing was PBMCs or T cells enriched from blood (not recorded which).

The CDR3 region has the DNA TGTGCCAGCAGCTTGGCCTACGCCCTACAAGAGACCCAGTACTTC. Its protein product is CASSLAYALQETQYF. V gene TRBV5-5 combines with J gene TRBJ2-5; no reliable D call. This CDR3 contains 15 residues. The germline V gene has CDR1 SGHKS and CDR2 YYEKEE (reference sequence). Trimming took off 0 bases at V and 2 bases at J, with 11 bases between the two ends.